This is a list of T cell receptor beta chains from one sample in a study of blood T cell repertoires in COVID-19. TCRdb keeps only in-frame clones here, not all; method: immunoSEQ multiplex PCR. Of about 240,000 clones in the sample, 75% to 85% were seen once. The material sequenced was peripheral blood. All receptors derive from an elderly woman with COVID-19, enrolled during active disease. Both conserved end residues are part of each CDR3. A D gene is named only where the DNA matches it firmly.

j_gene,v_gene,d_gene,CDR3aa
TRBJ2-2,TRBV7-6,-,CASSLQEGGELFF
TRBJ1-2,TRBV3-1/TRBV3-2,TRBD1,CASSRDRGNGYTF
TRBJ1-6,TRBV9,-,CASSYQEFNSPLHF
TRBJ2-7,TRBV5-1,TRBD2,CASSSTSGGAYEQYF
TRBJ1-2,TRBV30,TRBD1,CAWSVKGAGRAGYTF
TRBJ2-7,TRBV5-8,-,CASSLYYEQYF
TRBJ2-2,TRBV9,TRBD2,CASTTAGGPRELFF
TRBJ2-3,TRBV28,-,CASSPNLDTQYF
TRBJ1-2,TRBV6-5,TRBD1,CASSRTGLNYGYTF
TRBJ1-2,TRBV28,-,CATNTGIYGYTF
TRBJ2-5,TRBV11-2,TRBD2,CASSSPGREGGETQYF
TRBJ1-2,TRBV7-2,-,CASSFPRPQNYGYTF
TRBJ2-7,TRBV9,TRBD1,CASSSGQGYEQYF
TRBJ1-2,TRBV27,-,CASSLSYRVDYGYTF
TRBJ1-2,TRBV6-6,TRBD1,CASSFTSGQGARGYTF
TRBJ1-1,TRBV18,-,CASSPRGDSNTEAFF
TRBJ2-1,TRBV28,TRBD1,CATGQAPLPEQFF
TRBJ1-1,TRBV28,TRBD1,CASSLWVSQGAGTEAFF
TRBJ2-3,TRBV19,TRBD1,CASSVDLGQLATDTQYF
TRBJ2-2,TRBV4-2,TRBD2,CASSQDLKTSGGAGELFF
TRBJ2-5,TRBV2,-,CAIRLAETQYF
TRBJ1-1,TRBV5-4,TRBD1,CATSRGQGEAFF
TRBJ1-6,TRBV5-1,-,CARTVNTLHF
TRBJ1-2,TRBV19,TRBD1,CASIYTGGDPTKSNYGYTF
TRBJ1-2,TRBV3-1/TRBV3-2,TRBD1,CASSQSLGQGGYGYTF
TRBJ1-1,TRBV28,TRBD1,CASSPWDREDAFF
TRBJ1-3,TRBV9,TRBD1,CASSVDQGGSGNTIYF
TRBJ2-7,TRBV18,TRBD2,CASSPTSGYEQYF
TRBJ1-1,TRBV4-2,TRBD1,CASSQVLTGSAWTEAFF
TRBJ1-2,TRBV2,-,CASISGGRANYGYTF
TRBJ1-4,TRBV9,-,CASSLGGALGEKLFF
TRBJ2-7,TRBV6-6,-,CASSRPHTGYEQYF
TRBJ1-2,TRBV5-1,-,CASSLRRGGESHGYTF
TRBJ1-4,TRBV10-3,TRBD1,CAISERGEGFGTAEKLFF
TRBJ1-2,TRBV28,TRBD1,CASSFQDRGGYTF
TRBJ2-5,TRBV11-2,TRBD1,CASSSRQGSRETQYF
TRBJ1-2,TRBV6-5,TRBD1,CASSKDRAGYTF
TRBJ2-7,TRBV6-2/TRBV6-3,-,CASSYGGIYEQYF
TRBJ2-3,TRBV28,-,CASSSTGETDTQYF
TRBJ1-6,TRBV12-3/TRBV12-4,-,CASSLASNSPLHF
TRBJ2-7,TRBV10-3,-,CAISGTAYEQYF
TRBJ1-3,TRBV11-2,-,CASSPRGVLTGNTIYF
TRBJ1-1,TRBV28,TRBD1,CASRHGGGATEAFF
TRBJ2-3,TRBV18,TRBD1,CASSSNRGIPDTQYF
TRBJ2-3,TRBV18,-,CASSPTLGTDTQYF
TRBJ2-5,TRBV28,TRBD2,CASSSPRTSGRGVETQYF